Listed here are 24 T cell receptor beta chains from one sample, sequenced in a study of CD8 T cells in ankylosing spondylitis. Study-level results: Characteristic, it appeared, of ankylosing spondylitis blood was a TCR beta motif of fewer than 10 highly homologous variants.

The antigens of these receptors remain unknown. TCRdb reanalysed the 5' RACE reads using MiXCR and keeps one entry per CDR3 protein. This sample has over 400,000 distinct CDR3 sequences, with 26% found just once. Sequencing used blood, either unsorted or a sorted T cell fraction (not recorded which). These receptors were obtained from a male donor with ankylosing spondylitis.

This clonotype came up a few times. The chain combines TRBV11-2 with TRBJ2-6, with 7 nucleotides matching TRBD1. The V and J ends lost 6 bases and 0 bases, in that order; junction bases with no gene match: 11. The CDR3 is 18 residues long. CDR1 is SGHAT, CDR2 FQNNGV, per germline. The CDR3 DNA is TGTGCCAGCAGAGAACTGACAGGGCACCGCTCTGGGGCCAACGTCCTGACTTTC. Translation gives CASRELTGHRSGANVLTF. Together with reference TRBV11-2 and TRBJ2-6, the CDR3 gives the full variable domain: EAGVAQSPRYKIIEKRQSVAFWCNPISGHATLYWYQQILGQGPKLLIQFQNNGVVDDSQLPKDRFSAERLKGVDSTLKIQPAKLEDSAVYLCASRELTGHRSGANVLTFGAGSRLTVL.

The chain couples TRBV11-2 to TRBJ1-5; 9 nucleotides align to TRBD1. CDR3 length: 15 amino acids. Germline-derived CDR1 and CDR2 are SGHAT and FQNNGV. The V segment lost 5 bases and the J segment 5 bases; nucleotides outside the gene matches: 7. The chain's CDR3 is CASSLDRGTYQPQHF. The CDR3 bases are TGTGCCAGCAGCCTGGACAGGGGAACGTATCAGCCCCAGCATTTT.

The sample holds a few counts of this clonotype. This chain's CDR3 is CASSLWVDTGELFF. The CDR3 DNA follows: TGCGCCAGCAGCTTGTGGGTCGACACCGGGGAGCTGTTTTTT. The chain is built from TRBV5-1 and TRBJ2-2; D gene unclear. The CDR3 spans 14 residues. The V end lost 1 base, the J end lost 3 bases, and 7 bases lay between the germline ends. Looked up from germline, CDR1 is SGHRS and CDR2 is YFSETQ. The full variable domain, completed using reference TRBV5-1 and TRBJ2-2, is KAGVTQTPRYLIKTRGQQVTLSCSPISGHRSVSWYQQTPGQGLQFLFEYFSETQRNKGNFPGRFSGRQFSNSRSEMNVSTLELGDSALYLCASSLWVDTGELFFGEGSRLTVL.

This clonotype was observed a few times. The CDR3 nucleotides read TGTGCCATCAGTGGGTCCCTGACAGCGGGGGCCGATCAGCCCCAGCATTTT. Its protein product is CAISGSLTAGADQPQHF. The chain couples TRBV10-3 to TRBJ1-5; D possibly corresponds to TRBD1 (6 bases). CDR1 ENHRY and CDR2 SYGVKD come from the germline V gene. This CDR3 comprises 17 residues. The V end was cut by 4 bases, the J end by 5 bases, with 21 bases between.

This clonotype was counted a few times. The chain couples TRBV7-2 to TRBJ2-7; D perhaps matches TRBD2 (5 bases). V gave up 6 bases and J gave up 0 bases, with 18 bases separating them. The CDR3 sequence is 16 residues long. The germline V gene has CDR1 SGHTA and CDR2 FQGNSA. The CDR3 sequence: CASRDLGGPSSYEQYF. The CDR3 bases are TGTGCCAGCAGAGATCTCGGCGGGCCCAGCTCCTACGAGCAGTACTTC.

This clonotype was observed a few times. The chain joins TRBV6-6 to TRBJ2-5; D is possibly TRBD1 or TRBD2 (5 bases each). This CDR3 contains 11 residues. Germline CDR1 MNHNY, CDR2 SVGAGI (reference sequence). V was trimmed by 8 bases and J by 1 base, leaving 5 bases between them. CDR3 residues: CASGTQETQYF. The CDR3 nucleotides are TGTGCCAGCGGGACCCAAGAGACCCAGTACTTC.

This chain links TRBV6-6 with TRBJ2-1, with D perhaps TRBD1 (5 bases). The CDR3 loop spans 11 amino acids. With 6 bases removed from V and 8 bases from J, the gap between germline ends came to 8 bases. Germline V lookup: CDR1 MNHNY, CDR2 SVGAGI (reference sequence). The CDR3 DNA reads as TGTGCCAGCAGCCCAGGGTATGAGCAGTTCTTC. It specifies CASSPGYEQFF.

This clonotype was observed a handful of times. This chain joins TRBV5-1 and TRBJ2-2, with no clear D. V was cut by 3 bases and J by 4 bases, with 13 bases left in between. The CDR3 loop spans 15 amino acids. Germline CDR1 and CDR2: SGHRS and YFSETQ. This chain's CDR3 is CASSYALPGTGELFF. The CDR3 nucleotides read TGCGCCAGCAGCTATGCACTCCCCGGCACCGGGGAGCTGTTTTTT.

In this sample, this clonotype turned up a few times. CDR3 sequence: CSAGGQPNSGNTIYF. DNA of the CDR3: TGCAGTGCTGGAGGACAGCCTAACTCTGGAAACACCATATATTTT. The V gene is TRBV20-1, the J gene TRBJ1-3, with a possible D match to TRBD1 (6 bases). There are 15 residues in the CDR3. CDR1 is DFQATT and CDR2 is SNEGSKA in the germline V gene (reference sequence). V was trimmed by 5 bases and J by 0 bases, leaving 14 bases between them.

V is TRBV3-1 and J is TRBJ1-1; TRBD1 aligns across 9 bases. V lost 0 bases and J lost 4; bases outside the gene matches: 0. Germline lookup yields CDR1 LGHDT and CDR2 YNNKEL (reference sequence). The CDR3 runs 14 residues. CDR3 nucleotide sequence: TGTGCCAGCAGCCAAGAGGACAGGGGCACTGAAGCTTTCTTT. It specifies CASSQEDRGTEAFF.

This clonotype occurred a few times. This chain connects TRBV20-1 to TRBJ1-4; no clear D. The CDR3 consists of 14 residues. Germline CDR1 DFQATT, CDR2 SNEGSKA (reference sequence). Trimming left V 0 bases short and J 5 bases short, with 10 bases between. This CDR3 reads CSARDRRLNEKLFF. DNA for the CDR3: TGCAGTGCTAGAGATCGGAGGTTAAATGAAAAACTGTTTTTT.

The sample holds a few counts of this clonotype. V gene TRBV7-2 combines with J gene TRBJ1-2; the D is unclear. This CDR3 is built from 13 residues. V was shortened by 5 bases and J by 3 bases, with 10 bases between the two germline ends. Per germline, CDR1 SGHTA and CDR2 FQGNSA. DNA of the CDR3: TGTGCCAGCAGCCCGGGTGGGGACTATGGCTACACCTTC. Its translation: CASSPGGDYGYTF.

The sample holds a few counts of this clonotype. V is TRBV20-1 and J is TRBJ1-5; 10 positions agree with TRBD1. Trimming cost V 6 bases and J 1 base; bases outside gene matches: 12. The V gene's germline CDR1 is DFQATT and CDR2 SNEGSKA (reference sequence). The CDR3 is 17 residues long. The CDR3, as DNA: TGCAGTGCGCGTCCGGGACAGGGGTTAGGCAGCAATCAGCCCCAGCATTTT. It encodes CSARPGQGLGSNQPQHF.

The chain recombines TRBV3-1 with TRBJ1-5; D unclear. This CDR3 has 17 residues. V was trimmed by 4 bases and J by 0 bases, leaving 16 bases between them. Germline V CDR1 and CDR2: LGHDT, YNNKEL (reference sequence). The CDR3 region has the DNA TGTGCCAGCAGCCTCGGTCCTTTTTCAAATAGCAATCAGCCCCAGCATTTT. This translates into CASSLGPFSNSNQPQHF. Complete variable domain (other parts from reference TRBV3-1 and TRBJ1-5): DTAVSQTPKYLVTQMGNDKSIKCEQNLGHDTMYWYKQDSKKFLKIMFSYNNKELIINETVPNRFSPKSPDKAHLNLHINSLELGDSAVYFCASSLGPFSNSNQPQHFGDGTRLSIL.

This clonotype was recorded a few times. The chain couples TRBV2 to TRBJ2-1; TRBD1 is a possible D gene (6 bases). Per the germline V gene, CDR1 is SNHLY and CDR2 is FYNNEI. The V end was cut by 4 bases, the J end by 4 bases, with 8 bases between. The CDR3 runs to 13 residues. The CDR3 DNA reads TGTGCCAGCAGTGGCAGGGGATACAATGAGCAGTTCTTC. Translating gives CASSGRGYNEQFF.

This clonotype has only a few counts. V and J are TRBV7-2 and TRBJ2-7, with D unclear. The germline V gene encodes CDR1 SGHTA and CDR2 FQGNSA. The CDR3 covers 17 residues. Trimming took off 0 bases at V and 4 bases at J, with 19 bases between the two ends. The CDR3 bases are TGTGCCAGCAGCTTAGCGCGGAGTCCTTCGATGGGTTACGAGCAGTACTTC. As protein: CASSLARSPSMGYEQYF.

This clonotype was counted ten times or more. CDR3 sequence (DNA): TGTGCCAGCAGCGCTCAAGGGGGTTGGTACAATGAGCAGTTCTTC. Translated: CASSAQGGWYNEQFF. The J gene is TRBJ2-1, the V gene TRBV7-9, with D possibly being TRBD1 (6 bases). The CDR3 extends over 15 amino acids. The V gene lost 5 bases and the J gene lost 4 bases, with 15 bases spanning the gap. Germline V gives CDR1 SEHNR, CDR2 FQNEAQ (reference sequence).

This chain's CDR3 is CASSLNTGNTGELFF. As DNA, the CDR3 is TGTGCCAGCAGTCTTAATACAGGGAACACCGGGGAGCTGTTTTTT. The chain couples TRBV7-2 to TRBJ2-2, with D perhaps matching TRBD1 (5 bases). The ends were cut back, 6 bases at V and 1 base at J, with 12 bases in the middle. The germline CDR1 and CDR2 sequences are SGHTA and FQGNSA. The CDR3 runs to 15 residues.

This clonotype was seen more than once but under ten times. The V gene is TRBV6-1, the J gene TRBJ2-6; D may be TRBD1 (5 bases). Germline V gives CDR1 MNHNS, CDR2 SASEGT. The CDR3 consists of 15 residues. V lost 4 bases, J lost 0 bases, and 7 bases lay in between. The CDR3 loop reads CASSGQISGANVLTF. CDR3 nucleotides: TGTGCCAGCAGTGGACAGATCTCTGGGGCCAACGTCCTGACTTTC.

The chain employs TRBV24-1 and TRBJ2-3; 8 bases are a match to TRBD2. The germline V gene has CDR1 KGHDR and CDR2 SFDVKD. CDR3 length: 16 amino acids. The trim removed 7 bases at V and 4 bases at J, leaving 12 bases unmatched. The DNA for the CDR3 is TGTGCCACCAGGGAGGGAGCGGGAGTTAGCGCAGATACGCAGTATTTT. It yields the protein CATREGAGVSADTQYF.

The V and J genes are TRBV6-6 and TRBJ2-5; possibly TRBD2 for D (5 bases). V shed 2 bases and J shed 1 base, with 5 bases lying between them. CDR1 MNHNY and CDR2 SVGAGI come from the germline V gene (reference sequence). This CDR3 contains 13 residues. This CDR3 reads CASSYGLQETQYF. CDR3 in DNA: TGTGCCAGCAGTTACGGACTCCAAGAGACCCAGTACTTC.

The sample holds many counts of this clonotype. CDR3 coding DNA: TGTGCCAGCAGTTATGATACGGCCAGCGCTGTCTCTGGAAACACCATATATTTT. This sequence encodes CASSYDTASAVSGNTIYF. The rearrangement links TRBV6-5 to TRBJ1-3; D gene unclear. Germline CDR1 MNHEY, CDR2 SVGAGI. V lost 3 bases, J lost 0 bases, and 18 bases lay in between. The CDR3 has 18 residues.

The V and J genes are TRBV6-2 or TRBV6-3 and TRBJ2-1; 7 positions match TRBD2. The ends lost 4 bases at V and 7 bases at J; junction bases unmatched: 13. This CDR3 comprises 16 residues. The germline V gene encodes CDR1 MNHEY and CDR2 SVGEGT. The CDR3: CASSSWTRKTVNEQFF. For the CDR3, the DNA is TGTGCCAGCAGTTCCTGGACTAGGAAAACGGTTAATGAGCAGTTCTTC.

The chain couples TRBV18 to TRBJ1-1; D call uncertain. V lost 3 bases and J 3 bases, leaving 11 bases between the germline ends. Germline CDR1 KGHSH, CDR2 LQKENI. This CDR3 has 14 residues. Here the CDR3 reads CASSPSMTDTEAFF. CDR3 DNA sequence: TGTGCCAGCTCACCCTCGATGACGGACACTGAAGCTTTCTTT. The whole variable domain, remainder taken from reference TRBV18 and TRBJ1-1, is NAGVMQNPRHLVRRRGQEARLRCSPMKGHSHVYWYRQLPEEGLKFMVYLQKENIIDESGMPKERFSAEFPKEGPSILRIQQVVRGDSAAYFCASSPSMTDTEAFFGQGTRLTVV.